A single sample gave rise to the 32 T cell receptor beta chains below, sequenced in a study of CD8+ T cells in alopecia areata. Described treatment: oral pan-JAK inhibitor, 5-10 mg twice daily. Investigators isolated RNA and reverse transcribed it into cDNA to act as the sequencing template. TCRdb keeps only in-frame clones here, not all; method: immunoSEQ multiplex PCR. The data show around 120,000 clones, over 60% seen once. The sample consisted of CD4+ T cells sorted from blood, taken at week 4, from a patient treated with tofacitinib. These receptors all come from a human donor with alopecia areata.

The DNA for the CDR3 is TGTGCCAGCAGATCTACTGGGGGCCATGAGCAGTTCTTC. Its translation: CASRSTGGHEQFF. The rearrangement joins TRBV11-1 to TRBJ2-1; D may be TRBD1 (6 bases). Germline lookup yields CDR1 SGHAT and CDR2 FQDESV (reference sequence). The CDR3 runs 13 residues. The V and J ends lost 6 bases and 8 bases respectively, with 14 bases between them.

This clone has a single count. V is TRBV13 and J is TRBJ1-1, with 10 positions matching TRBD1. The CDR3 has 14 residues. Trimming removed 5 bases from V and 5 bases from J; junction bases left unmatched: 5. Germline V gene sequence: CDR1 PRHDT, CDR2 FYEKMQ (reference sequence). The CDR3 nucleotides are TGTGCCAGCAGCCTTGGGGACAGGGGAACTGAAGCTTTCTTT. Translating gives CASSLGDRGTEAFF.

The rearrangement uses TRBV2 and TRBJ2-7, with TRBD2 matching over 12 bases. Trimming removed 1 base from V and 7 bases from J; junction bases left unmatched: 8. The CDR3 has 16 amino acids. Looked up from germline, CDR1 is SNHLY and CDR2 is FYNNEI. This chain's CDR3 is CASSEVSSGRAEEQYF. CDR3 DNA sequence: TGTGCCAGCAGTGAAGTCTCTAGCGGGAGGGCCGAAGAGCAGTACTTC.

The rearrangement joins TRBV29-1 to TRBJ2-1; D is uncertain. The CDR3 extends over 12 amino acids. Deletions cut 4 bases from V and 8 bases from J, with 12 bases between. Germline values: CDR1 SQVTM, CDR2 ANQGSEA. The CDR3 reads CSVGQAGYEQFF. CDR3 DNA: TGCAGCGTTGGGCAGGCCGGGTATGAGCAGTTCTTC.

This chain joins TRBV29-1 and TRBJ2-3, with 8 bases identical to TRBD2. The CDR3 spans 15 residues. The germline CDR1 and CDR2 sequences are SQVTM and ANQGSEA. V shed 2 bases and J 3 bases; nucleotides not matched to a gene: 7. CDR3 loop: CSVEIQRGSTDTQYF. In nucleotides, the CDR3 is TGCAGCGTTGAAATCCAGCGGGGGTCGACAGATACGCAGTATTTT.

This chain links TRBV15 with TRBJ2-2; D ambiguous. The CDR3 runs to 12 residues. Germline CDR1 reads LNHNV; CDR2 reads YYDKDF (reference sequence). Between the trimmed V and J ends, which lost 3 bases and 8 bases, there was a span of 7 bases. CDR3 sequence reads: CATSSFLGELFF. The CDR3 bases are TGTGCCACCAGCAGTTTTCTGGGGGAGCTGTTTTTT.

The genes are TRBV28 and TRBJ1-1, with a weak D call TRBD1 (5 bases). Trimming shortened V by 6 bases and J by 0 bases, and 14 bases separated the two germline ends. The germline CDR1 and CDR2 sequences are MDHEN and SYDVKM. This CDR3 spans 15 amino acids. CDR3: CASRKQGRMNTEAFF. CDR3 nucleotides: TGTGCCAGCAGAAAGCAGGGCCGGATGAACACTGAAGCTTTCTTT.

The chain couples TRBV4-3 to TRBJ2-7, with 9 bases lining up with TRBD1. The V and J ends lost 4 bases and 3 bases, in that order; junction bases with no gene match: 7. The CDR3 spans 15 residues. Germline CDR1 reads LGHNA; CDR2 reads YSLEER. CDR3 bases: TGCGCCAGCAGCCTAGGGACAGGGAGAAACTACGAGCAGTACTTC. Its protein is CASSLGTGRNYEQYF.

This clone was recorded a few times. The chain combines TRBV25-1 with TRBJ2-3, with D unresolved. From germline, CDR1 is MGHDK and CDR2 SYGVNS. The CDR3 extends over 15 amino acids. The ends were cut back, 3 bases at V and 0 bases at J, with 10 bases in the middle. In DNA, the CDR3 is TGTGCCAGCAGTGAGTTCGGCCGTAGCACAGATACGCAGTATTTT. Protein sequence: CASSEFGRSTDTQYF.

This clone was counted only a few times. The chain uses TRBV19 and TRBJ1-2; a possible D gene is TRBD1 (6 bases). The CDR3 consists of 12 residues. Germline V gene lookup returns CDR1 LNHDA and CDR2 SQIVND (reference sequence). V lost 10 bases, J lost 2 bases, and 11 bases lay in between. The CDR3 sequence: CATQQGNYGYTF. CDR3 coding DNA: TGTGCCACCCAACAGGGAAACTATGGCTACACCTTC.

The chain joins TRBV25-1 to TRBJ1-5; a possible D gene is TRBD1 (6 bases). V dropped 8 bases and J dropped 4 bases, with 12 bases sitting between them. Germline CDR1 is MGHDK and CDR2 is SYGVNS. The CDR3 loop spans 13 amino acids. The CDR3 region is CASEGQGNQPQHF. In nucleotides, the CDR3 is TGTGCCAGCGAGGGCCAGGGGAATCAGCCCCAGCATTTT.

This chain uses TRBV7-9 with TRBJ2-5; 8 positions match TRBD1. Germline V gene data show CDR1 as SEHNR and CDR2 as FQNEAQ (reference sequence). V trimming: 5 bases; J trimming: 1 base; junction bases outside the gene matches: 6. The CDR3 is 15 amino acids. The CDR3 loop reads CASSPLGQGQETQYF. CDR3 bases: TGTGCCAGCAGCCCCCTCGGACAGGGCCAAGAGACCCAGTACTTC.

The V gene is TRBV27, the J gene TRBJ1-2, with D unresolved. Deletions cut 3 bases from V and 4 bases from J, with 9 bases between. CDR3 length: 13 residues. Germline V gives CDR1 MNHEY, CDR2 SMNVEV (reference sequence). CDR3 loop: CASSFLGPYGYTF. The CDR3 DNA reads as TGTGCCAGCAGTTTTCTGGGTCCCTATGGCTACACCTTC.

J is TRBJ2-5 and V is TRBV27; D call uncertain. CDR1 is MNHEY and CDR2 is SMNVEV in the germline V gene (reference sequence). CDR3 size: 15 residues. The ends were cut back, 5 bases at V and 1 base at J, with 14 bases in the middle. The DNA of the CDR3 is TGTGCCAGCAGTGATTCTGTACGGAGCCAAGAGACCCAGTACTTC. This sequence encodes CASSDSVRSQETQYF.

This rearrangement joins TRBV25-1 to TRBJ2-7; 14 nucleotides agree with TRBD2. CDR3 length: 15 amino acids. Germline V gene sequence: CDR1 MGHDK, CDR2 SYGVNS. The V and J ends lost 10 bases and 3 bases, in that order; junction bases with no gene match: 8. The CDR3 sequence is CATERGTSGGYEQYF. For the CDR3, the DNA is TGTGCCACCGAAAGGGGGACTAGCGGGGGCTACGAGCAGTACTTC.

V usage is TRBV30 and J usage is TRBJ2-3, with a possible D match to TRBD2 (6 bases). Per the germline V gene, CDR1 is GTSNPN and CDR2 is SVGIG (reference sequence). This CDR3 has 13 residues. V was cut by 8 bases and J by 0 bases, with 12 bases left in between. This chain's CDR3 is CARGSGSTDTQYF. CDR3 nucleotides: TGTGCCCGGGGGAGCGGGAGCACAGATACGCAGTATTTT.

The CDR3: CASRWGQIPTGELFF. The CDR3 DNA follows: TGTGCCAGCAGATGGGGACAGATCCCTACCGGGGAGCTGTTTTTT. This chain links TRBV27 with TRBJ2-2; 7 bases map to TRBD1. Germline CDR1 MNHEY, CDR2 SMNVEV (reference sequence). The junction had 9 bases not matched to a gene; V was cut back by 6 bases and J by 5 bases. The CDR3 has 15 residues.

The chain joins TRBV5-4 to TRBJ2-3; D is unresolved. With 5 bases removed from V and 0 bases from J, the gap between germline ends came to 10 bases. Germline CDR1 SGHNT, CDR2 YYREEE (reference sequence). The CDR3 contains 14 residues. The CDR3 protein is CASRGSRSTDTQYF. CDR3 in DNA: TGTGCCAGCAGAGGATCGAGGAGCACAGATACGCAGTATTTT.

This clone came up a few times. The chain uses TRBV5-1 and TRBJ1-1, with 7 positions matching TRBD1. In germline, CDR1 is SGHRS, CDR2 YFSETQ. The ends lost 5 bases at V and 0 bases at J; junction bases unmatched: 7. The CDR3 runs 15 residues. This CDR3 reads CASSMQGVVNTEAFF. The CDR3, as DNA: TGCGCCAGCAGTATGCAGGGGGTGGTGAACACTGAAGCTTTCTTT.

The CDR3 DNA is TGCGCCAGCAGTGGGACTAGCGGGAGGGCCCGGGAGACCCAGTACTTC. This encodes CASSGTSGRARETQYF. The rearrangement joins TRBV10-2 to TRBJ2-5; the match to TRBD2 covers 15 bases. CDR1 and CDR2 (germline): WSHSY, SAAADI. This CDR3 comprises 16 residues. V dropped 4 bases and J dropped 5; count of bases not matched to a gene: 5.

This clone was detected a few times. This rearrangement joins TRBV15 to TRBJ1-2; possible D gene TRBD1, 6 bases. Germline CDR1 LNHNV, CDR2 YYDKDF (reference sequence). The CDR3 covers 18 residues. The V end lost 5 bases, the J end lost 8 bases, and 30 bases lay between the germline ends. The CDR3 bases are TGTGCCACCAGCCCTCTGGGGGGGGGCGCTTCCGCAAGTGGAGGCTACACCTTC. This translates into CATSPLGGGASASGGYTF. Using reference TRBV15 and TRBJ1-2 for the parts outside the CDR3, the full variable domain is DAMVIQNPRYQVTQFGKPVTLSCSQTLNHNVMYWYQQKSSQAPKLLFHYYDKDFNNEADTPDNFQSRRPNTSFCFLDIRSPGLGDTAMYLCATSPLGGGASASGGYTFGSGTRLTVV.

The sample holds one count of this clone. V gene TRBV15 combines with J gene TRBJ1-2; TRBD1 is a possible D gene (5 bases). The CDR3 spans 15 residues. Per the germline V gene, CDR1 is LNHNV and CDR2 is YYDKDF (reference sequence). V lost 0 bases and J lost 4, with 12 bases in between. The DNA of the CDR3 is TGTGCCACCAGCAGAGATGGGGGATTTGGCTATGGCTACACCTTC. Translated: CATSRDGGFGYGYTF.

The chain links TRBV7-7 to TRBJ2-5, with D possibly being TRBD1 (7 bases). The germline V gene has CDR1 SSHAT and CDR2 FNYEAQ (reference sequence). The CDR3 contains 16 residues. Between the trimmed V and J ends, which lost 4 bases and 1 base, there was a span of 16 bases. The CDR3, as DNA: TGTGCCAGCAGCTCGACAGGGCCCGGGGGCCAAGAGACCCAGTACTTC. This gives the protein CASSSTGPGGQETQYF.

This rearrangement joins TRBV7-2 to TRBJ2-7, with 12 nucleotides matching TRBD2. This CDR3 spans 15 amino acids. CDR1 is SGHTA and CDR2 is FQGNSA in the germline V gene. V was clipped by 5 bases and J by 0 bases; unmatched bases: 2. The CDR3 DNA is TGTGCCAGCAGCCGGACTAGCGGGGCCTCCTACGAGCAGTACTTC. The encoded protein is CASSRTSGASYEQYF.

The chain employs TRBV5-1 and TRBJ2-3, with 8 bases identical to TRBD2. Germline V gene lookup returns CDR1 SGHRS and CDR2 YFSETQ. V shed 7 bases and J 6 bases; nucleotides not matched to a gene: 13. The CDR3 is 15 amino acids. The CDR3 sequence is CASERDGGAADTQYF. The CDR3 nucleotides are TGCGCCAGCGAAAGGGACGGGGGGGCCGCGGATACGCAGTATTTT.

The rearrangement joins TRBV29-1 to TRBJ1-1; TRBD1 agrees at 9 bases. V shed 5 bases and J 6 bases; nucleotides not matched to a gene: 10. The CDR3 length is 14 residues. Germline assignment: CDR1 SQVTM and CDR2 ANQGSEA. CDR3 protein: CSVTGGASDAEAFF. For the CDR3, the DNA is TGCAGCGTTACAGGGGGCGCATCGGACGCTGAAGCTTTCTTT.

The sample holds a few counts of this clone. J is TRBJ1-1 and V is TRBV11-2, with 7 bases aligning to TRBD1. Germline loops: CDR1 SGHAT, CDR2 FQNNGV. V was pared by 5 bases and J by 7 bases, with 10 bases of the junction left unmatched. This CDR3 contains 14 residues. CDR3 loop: CASSPVGRQGEAFF. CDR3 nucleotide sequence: TGTGCCAGCAGCCCGGTTGGACGACAGGGTGAAGCTTTCTTT.

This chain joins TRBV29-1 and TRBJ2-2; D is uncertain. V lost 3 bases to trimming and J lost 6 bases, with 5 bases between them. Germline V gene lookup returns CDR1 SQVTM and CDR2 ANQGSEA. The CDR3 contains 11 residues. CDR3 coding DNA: TGCAGCGTTGAGTTCGCCGGGGAGCTGTTTTTT. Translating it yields CSVEFAGELFF.

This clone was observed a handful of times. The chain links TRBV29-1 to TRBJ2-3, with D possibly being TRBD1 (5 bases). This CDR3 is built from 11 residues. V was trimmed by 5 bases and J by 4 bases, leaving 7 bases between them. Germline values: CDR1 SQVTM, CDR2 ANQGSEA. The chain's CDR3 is CSVQGPDTQYF. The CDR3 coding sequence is TGCAGCGTTCAGGGTCCAGATACGCAGTATTTT.

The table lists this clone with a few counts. For the CDR3, the DNA is TGTGCCAGCAGCTTAGGCGCGGGCCAAGAGACCCAGTACTTC. This gives the protein CASSLGAGQETQYF. The chain recombines TRBV7-9 with TRBJ2-5; weak D call: TRBD2 (5 bases). V was clipped by 1 base and J by 1 base, with 7 bases between them. The germline V gene encodes CDR1 SEHNR and CDR2 FQNEAQ (reference sequence). The CDR3 has 14 amino acids. Drawing the rest from reference TRBV7-9 and TRBJ2-5, the complete variable domain is DTGVSQNPRHKITKRGQNVTFRCDPISEHNRLYWYRQTLGQGPEFLTYFQNEAQLEKSRLLSDRFSAERPKGSFSTLEIQRTEQGDSAMYLCASSLGAGQETQYFGPGTRLLVL.

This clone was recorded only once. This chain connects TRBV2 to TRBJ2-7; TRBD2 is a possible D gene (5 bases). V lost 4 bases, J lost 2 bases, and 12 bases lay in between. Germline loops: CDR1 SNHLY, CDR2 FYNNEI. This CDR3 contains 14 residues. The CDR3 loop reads CASSADWQAYEQYF. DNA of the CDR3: TGTGCCAGCAGTGCGGACTGGCAAGCCTACGAGCAGTACTTC.

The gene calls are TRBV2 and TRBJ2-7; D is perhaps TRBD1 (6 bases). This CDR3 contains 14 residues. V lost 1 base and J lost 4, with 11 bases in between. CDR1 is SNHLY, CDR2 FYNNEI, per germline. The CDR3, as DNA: TGTGCCAGCAGTGAAGTCTTGGGACAATACGAGCAGTACTTC. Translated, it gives CASSEVLGQYEQYF.